The clone carrying this T cell receptor (beta chain) was counted a few times. No antigen is known for it. The sample belongs to a study of response to subunit inactivated influenza vaccine. Study-wide results and limits: It was suggested by the authors that few new T cells are recruited by each seasonal influenza vaccination.

In TCRdb, the RT-PCR reads were re-called with MiXCR into one record per CDR3 protein. The sample lists approximately 700,000 distinct CDR3 sequences, more than 15% occurring once. V lost 5 bases and J lost 1; bases outside the gene matches: 4. The CDR3 has 15 residues. Germline V gives CDR1 SEHNR, CDR2 FQNEAQ (reference sequence). Sample: PBMCs from blood, taken about 12 days after vaccination. V and J are TRBV7-9 and TRBJ2-2; TRBD2 matches 7 bases. This clonotype originated in a man aged 50 or older who received an inactivated influenza vaccine. The CDR3 region has the DNA TGTGCCAGCAGCCTCGGGAGGTGGAACACCGGGGAGCTGTTTTTT. Its translation is CASSLGRWNTGELFF.